These T cell receptor beta chains were read from a single sample in a study of cytomegalovirus exposure and HLA in healthy donors. Sequenced by immunoSEQ multiplex PCR; TCRdb stores in-frame clones only, minus some. This table holds fewer than 150,000 clones, about 78% found once. Input material: PBMCs. The receptors stem from a man in his late teens or twenties in good health and CMV-seronegative. Each CDR3 is given with its conserved first and last residue. Fields, in order: clone size, D gene, V gene, J gene, CDR3 DNA, CDR3 protein. D genes are given only for firm matches. The size entry is marked missing in some rows and otherwise reads once, few, many or a size class.

>-|TRBD1|TRBV7-9|TRBJ2-7
TGTGCCAGCAGCTTGTACCAGGGGGCCGGGCAGTACTTC
CASSLYQGAGQYF
>-|-|TRBV30|TRBJ1-6
TGTGCCTGGACTAAACTTAAGGGGGTTTCACCCCTCCACTTT
CAWTKLKGVSPLHF
>-|TRBD1|TRBV5-4|TRBJ1-1
TGTGCCAGCAGCTTACAGGGGGCTGCTGAAGCTTTCTTT
CASSLQGAAEAFF
>-|TRBD1|TRBV6-6|TRBJ1-5
TGTGCCAGCAGGTCGACAGGGACAGTCAATCAGCCCCAGCATTTT
CASRSTGTVNQPQHF
>-|-|TRBV28|TRBJ1-3
TGTGCCAGCAGTTTGGCGGAGACCTCTGGAAACACCATATATTTT
CASSLAETSGNTIYF
>-|-|TRBV30|TRBJ1-4
TGTGCCTCCTACGGGGGTGCAACTAATGAAAAACTGTTTTTT
CASYGGATNEKLFF
>-|-|TRBV7-6|TRBJ2-5
TGTGCCAGCAGCTTGGGCTTTATGTCCCAAGAGACCCAGTACTTC
CASSLGFMSQETQYF
>-|TRBD2|TRBV5-1|TRBJ2-1
TGCGCCAGCAGCCAACAGCGGGGGGGCCTCAATGAGCAGTTCTTC
CASSQQRGGLNEQFF
>-|TRBD1|TRBV19|TRBJ1-6
TGTGCCAGTACTGACCAGGGACAGCAGAAATCACCCCTCCACTTT
CASTDQGQQKSPLHF
>once|TRBD2|TRBV27|TRBJ2-3
TGTGCCAGCAGTTTTAGCGGGAGGGGGACAGATACGCAGTATTTT
CASSFSGRGTDTQYF
>-|-|TRBV6-5|TRBJ2-5
TGTGCCAGCAGTTACTCCGGGGCGGGGTATAAAGAGACCCAGTACTTC
CASSYSGAGYKETQYF
>-|-|TRBV9|TRBJ1-2
TGTGCCAGCAGCGTATCGGACAGTGTTTATGGCTACACCTTC
CASSVSDSVYGYTF
>-|TRBD1|TRBV19|TRBJ1-1
TGTGCCAGCTGGGACAGGGGAAACACTGAAGCTTTCTTT
CASWDRGNTEAFF
>-|-|TRBV5-6|TRBJ2-3
TGTGCCAGCAGACGGGGGTTAACGCAGTATTTT
CASRRGLTQYF
>-|TRBD1|TRBV9|TRBJ2-1
TGTGCCAGCAGCCCACCCGCACAGGGGGCCTACAATGAGCAGTTCTTC
CASSPPAQGAYNEQFF
>-|TRBD2|TRBV2|TRBJ2-7
TGTGCCAGCAGTGATGCGGGGGGCAAGCGCGAGCAGTACTTC
CASSDAGGKREQYF
>-|TRBD2|TRBV10-3|TRBJ2-7
TGTGCCATCAGTGAGTTTCTTAGCGGGAGGGCCGACGAGCAGTACTTC
CAISEFLSGRADEQYF
>-|-|TRBV5-6|TRBJ2-1
TGTGCCAGCAGCTTATCCCCAGTCCGTCGCTCCTACAATGAGCAGTTCTTC
CASSLSPVRRSYNEQFF
>-|TRBD1|TRBV6-5|TRBJ2-7
TGTGCCAGCAGTTACCGACAGGGGATCAACGAGCAGTACTTC
CASSYRQGINEQYF
>-|-|TRBV7-3|TRBJ1-1
TGTGCCAGCAGCTTAGCGGCAGCCGTCGCCTCTGAAGCTTTCTTT
CASSLAAAVASEAFF